The 5 T cell receptor beta chains presented below share a single source sample, sequenced in a study of T-cell memory formation after mild COVID-19 (dated by TCRdb to about 2021). The library relied on 5' RACE. The run used an Illumina NovaSeq 6000. TCRdb itself trimmed the public reads at Q25 with fastp, ran MiXCR and retained productive beta chains. Each CDR3 protein appears once, grouped with its most common genes and DNA. This sample is represented by hundreds of thousands of distinct CDR3 sequences; around 27% of them were singletons. The top ten clonotypes cover about 13% of the sample. Sequenced material: PBMCs or a T cell subset sorted from them (not recorded which). Every receptor here comes from an adult woman who had mild COVID-19 (a few samples of this study predate the infection). The sample titles of this study are shuffled in the database, so cell type and time point are left out; the donor was told from shared clones.

The chain uses TRBV19 and TRBJ1-5; the match to TRBD1 covers 10 bases. After removal of 8 bases from V and 0 bases from J, the junction contained 1 base not matched to a gene. Germline lookup yields CDR1 LNHDA and CDR2 SQIVND (reference sequence). The CDR3 is 14 residues long. The CDR3 is CASDRGLSNQPQHF. As DNA, the CDR3 is TGTGCCAGTGACAGGGGGCTTAGCAATCAGCCCCAGCATTTT.

This clonotype was found a few times. J is TRBJ2-1 and V is TRBV7-9, with 8 bases matching TRBD2. Germline V gene data show CDR1 as SEHNR and CDR2 as FQNEAQ (reference sequence). CDR3 length: 19 amino acids. V lost 7 bases and J lost 5; bases outside the gene matches: 22. CDR3 nucleotides: TGTGCCAGCATCCTGGGGGAAGGCGGGAGGCTCACCACCCACAATGAGCAGTTCTTC. It is translated as CASILGEGGRLTTHNEQFF.

This clonotype was seen a handful of times. The J gene is TRBJ2-3, the V gene TRBV20-1, with 10 nucleotides matching TRBD2. The V gene's germline CDR1 is DFQATT and CDR2 SNEGSKA (reference sequence). Trimming at V came to 0 bases and at J to 5 bases, leaving 5 bases not matched to a gene. The CDR3 runs 15 residues. CDR3: CSARDPSGREDTQYF. The CDR3 nucleotides are TGCAGTGCTAGAGATCCTAGCGGGAGAGAAGATACGCAGTATTTT.

The chain has TRBV6-1 and TRBJ2-7; possible D gene TRBD1, 6 bases. Germline-derived CDR1 and CDR2 are MNHNS and SASEGT. V dropped 0 bases and J dropped 2 bases, with 11 bases sitting between them. CDR3 length: 15 amino acids. The CDR3 nucleotides are TGTGCCAGCAGTGAAGCCCGGGACACGGCCTACGAGCAGTACTTC. Its protein is CASSEARDTAYEQYF.

This clonotype was counted a few times. This sequence joins TRBV6-2 or TRBV6-3 and TRBJ2-7; D not certain. Between the trimmed V and J ends, which lost 7 bases and 1 base, there was a span of 11 bases. CDR3 length: 13 amino acids. From germline, CDR1 is MNHEY and CDR2 SVGEGT. For the CDR3, the DNA is TGTGCCAGCATCCACAGCTATTCCTACGAGCAGTACTTC. Its translation: CASIHSYSYEQYF.